This TCR beta chain was sequenced for a study of Ad26.COV2.S vaccination and SARS-CoV-2 variants. Indicated treatment: 15 to 20 received Ad26.COV2.S at low or high dose, single or two shots; a few received placebo; per-sample allocation not given. After the first vaccine or placebo injection, samples were drawn on day 63. Clones were read by immunoSEQ multiplex PCR, and TCRdb kept only the in-frame ones, dropping some. The sample holds over 450,000 clones, roughly nine tenths seen once. The TCR sequence derives from a person aged 18-60 years who received the Ad26.COV2.S COVID-19 vaccine or a placebo. The specimen comprised peripheral blood, sampled in a trial of Ad26.COV2.S vaccine versus placebo.

CDR3 nucleotide sequence: TGTGCCATACGGTCGGATGTGGACTATGGCTACACCTTC. Translation gives CAIRSDVDYGYTF. This rearrangement joins TRBV10-3 to TRBJ1-2; D is ambiguous. The V end was cut by 9 bases, the J end by 3 bases, with 14 bases between. Germline loops: CDR1 ENHRY, CDR2 SYGVKD. The CDR3 consists of 13 residues.